This T cell receptor (beta chain) was documented in a study of regulatory T cells in long-lasting Graves disease. Study-wide results and limits: Preferential use of TRBV28, TRBJ1-2 and TRBJ2-5 was seen in persistent disease.

About this clonotype: As yet, its antigen is unknown.

As for time point: newly diagnosed GD, antithyroid drugs for less than 3 months. Extracted PBMC RNA gave rise to the TCR library. Per the germline V gene, CDR1 is MGHRA and CDR2 is YSYEKL. CDR3 length: 14 residues. Trimming cost V 4 bases and J 6 bases, with 16 bases left between them. Arm-PCR of CDR3 regions and iRepertoire HTBI primers were the basis on which TCR beta libraries were built. One entry per CDR3 protein results from TCRdb running MiXCR on the multiplex PCR reads. Of 410,000 or so distinct CDR3 sequences listed, approximately 15% were seen once; the top ten hold over 15%. These data were also reused for a study on T cells in Graves' hyperthyroidism and ophthalmopathy. Turning to that study: Graves' hyperthyroidism without ophthalmopathy progression within 18 months was termed stable. First-round RT-PCR targeting the TCR CDR3 was performed with the HTBI primer set. Blood held most thyroid clonotypes expanded above 0.001 frequency.

The input for sequencing was peripheral blood mononuclear cells (PBMCs), taken at new diagnosis, from a patient treated with antithyroid drugs. The receptor was isolated from a woman in her twenties or thirties with Graves disease. The J gene is TRBJ2-7, the V gene TRBV4-1; D may be TRBD2 (6 bases). As DNA, the CDR3 is TGCGCCAGCAGCCCCGGGAGCTACCCCGGCGAGCAGTACTTC. Translating gives CASSPGSYPGEQYF.